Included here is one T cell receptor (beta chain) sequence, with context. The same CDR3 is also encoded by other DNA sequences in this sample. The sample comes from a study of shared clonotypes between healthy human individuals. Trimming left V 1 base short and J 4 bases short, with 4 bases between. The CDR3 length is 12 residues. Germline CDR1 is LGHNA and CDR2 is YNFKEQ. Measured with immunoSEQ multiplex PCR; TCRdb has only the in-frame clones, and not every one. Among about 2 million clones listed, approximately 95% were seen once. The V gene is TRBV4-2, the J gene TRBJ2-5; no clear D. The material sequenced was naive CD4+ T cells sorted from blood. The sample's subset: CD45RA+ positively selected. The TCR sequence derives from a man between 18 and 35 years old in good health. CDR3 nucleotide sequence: TGTGCCAGCAGCCAAGCCGGAGAGACCCAGTACTTC. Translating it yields CASSQAGETQYF.